This TCR beta chain was sequenced in a study of T cells in Graves' hyperthyroidism and ophthalmopathy. CDR3 length: 12 amino acids. The V and J ends lost 4 bases and 12 bases respectively, with 13 bases between them. Germline V gene lookup returns CDR1 SEHNR and CDR2 FQNEAQ (reference sequence). This clonotype was counted ten times or more. RNA transcripts served as the template for amplifying TCR beta CDR3 regions. A first-round RT-PCR of the TCR CDR3 used the HTBI primer set. TCRdb re-called the multiplex PCR reads through MiXCR, storing one row per CDR3 protein. The sample includes 650,000 to 750,000 distinct CDR3 sequences, about 15% of them seen just once.

The rearrangement joins TRBV7-9 to TRBJ2-1; TRBD1 might be the D (6 bases). The sample was blood. The receptor's source is a woman between 18 and 29 years old with Graves' hyperthyroidism. Here the CDR3 DNA reads TGTGCCAGCAGCTCCAAAGCGACAGGGCAGTTCTTC. It is translated as CASSSKATGQFF.